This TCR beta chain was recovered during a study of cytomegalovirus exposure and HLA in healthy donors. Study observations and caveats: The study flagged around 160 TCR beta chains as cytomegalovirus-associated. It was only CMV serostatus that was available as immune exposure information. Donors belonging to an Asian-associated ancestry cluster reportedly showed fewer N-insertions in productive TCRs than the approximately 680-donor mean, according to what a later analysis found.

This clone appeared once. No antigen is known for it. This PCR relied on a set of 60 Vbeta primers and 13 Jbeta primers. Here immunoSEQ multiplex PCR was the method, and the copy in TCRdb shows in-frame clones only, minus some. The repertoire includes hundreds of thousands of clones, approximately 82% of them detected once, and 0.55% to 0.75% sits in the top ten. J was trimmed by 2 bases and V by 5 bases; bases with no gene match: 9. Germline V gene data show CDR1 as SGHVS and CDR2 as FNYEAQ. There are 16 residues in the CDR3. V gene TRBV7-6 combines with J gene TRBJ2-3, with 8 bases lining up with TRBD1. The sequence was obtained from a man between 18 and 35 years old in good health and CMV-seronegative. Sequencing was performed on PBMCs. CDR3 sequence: CASSPAQGALTDTQYF. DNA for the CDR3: TGTGCCAGCAGCCCCGCCCAGGGGGCTCTCACAGATACGCAGTATTTT.